The following is a TCR beta chain sequence with its context. A read error may produce the germline difference seen at one junction end. The PCR employed 60 Vbeta primers together with 13 Jbeta primers. The method was immunoSEQ multiplex PCR; TCRdb's version includes in-frame clones alone and lacks a portion of them. This table holds about 200,000 clones, roughly 80% found once. The record originates from a study of cytomegalovirus exposure and HLA in healthy donors. Germline V gives CDR1 SSHAT, CDR2 FNYEAQ (reference sequence). There are 18 residues in the CDR3. The chain links TRBV7-7 to TRBJ2-5; 9 bases are shared with TRBD2. Sequenced material: PBMCs. This sequence originates from a male donor in good health and CMV-seropositive. Here the CDR3 reads CASSLGRWGQRGEETQYF. CDR3 DNA: TGTGCTAGCAGCTTAGGACGATGGGGGCAGCGGGGGGAAGAGACCCAGTACTTC.